This T cell receptor (beta chain) was captured in a study of sequential checkpoint blockade in melanoma. Turning to the study itself: Fewer than 25 patients had tumor biopsies before treatment and at week 13.

The V end was cut by 2 bases, the J end by 3 bases, with 8 bases between. The V gene's germline CDR1 is MNHGY and CDR2 SAAAGT. The CDR3 has 13 amino acids. As to treatment: randomized to nivolumab then ipilimumab (arm A) or the reverse (arm B). TCRdb keeps only in-frame clones here, not all; method: immunoSEQ multiplex PCR. The sample includes approximately 3,500 clones, approximately 25% of them seen just once. The rearrangement joins TRBV6-8 to TRBJ2-7; D is perhaps TRBD2 (6 bases). The input for sequencing was tumor tissue (inferred from file names), taken from a patient given nivolumab and ipilimumab in sequence. The receptor was isolated from a human donor with melanoma. CDR3 sequence: CASSYGGYYEQYF. The CDR3 DNA follows: TGTGCCAGCAGTTACGGAGGGTACTACGAGCAGTACTTC.